Below are 7 T cell receptor beta chains sequenced from a single sample in a study of blood T cell repertoires in COVID-19. TCRdb keeps only in-frame clones here, not all; method: immunoSEQ multiplex PCR. This sample carries roughly 200,000 clones, just under 90% of them seen once, and the ten largest clones take about 0.96%. The material sequenced was peripheral blood. These receptor sequences come from a woman younger than 30 who had recovered from COVID-19.

The rearrangement uses TRBV7-3 and TRBJ1-1, with 10 bases that match TRBD1. V was clipped by 5 bases and J by 11 bases; unmatched bases: 8. Germline assignment: CDR1 SGHTA and CDR2 FQGTGA. The CDR3 consists of 13 residues. The CDR3 sequence is CASSEGQGRAAFF. The CDR3 nucleotides read TGTGCCAGCAGCGAGGGACAGGGGAGGGCCGCTTTCTTT.

Here the CDR3 DNA reads TGTGCCCACCAGGGGGAACAGGGCACTGAAGCTTTCTTT. It specifies CAHQGEQGTEAFF. The chain joins TRBV2 to TRBJ1-1; TRBD1 matches 7 bases. Per germline, CDR1 SNHLY and CDR2 FYNNEI. The CDR3 loop spans 13 amino acids. V shed 11 bases and J 4 bases; nucleotides not matched to a gene: 10.

This chain uses TRBV28 with TRBJ1-2; D is uncertain. Trimming removed 2 bases from V and 8 bases from J, with 15 bases in between. Germline V gene data show CDR1 as MDHEN and CDR2 as SYDVKM. The CDR3 has 14 amino acids. CDR3 sequence: CASSLGPGSLGYTF. The CDR3 region has the DNA TGTGCCAGCAGTTTAGGTCCAGGATCGCTGGGCTACACCTTC.

J is TRBJ1-6 and V is TRBV19; tentative D call: TRBD1 (5 bases). Trimming removed 6 bases from V and 5 bases from J, with 11 bases in between. This CDR3 spans 14 amino acids. In germline, CDR1 is LNHDA, CDR2 SQIVND (reference sequence). DNA of the CDR3: TGTGCCAGTAGAATTCGACAGAATAATTCACCCCTCCACTTT. This sequence encodes CASRIRQNNSPLHF.

The CDR3 coding sequence is TGTGCCACCAGCATTGCCGTAGCGGGATTGGCAGATACGCAGTATTTT. It codes for CATSIAVAGLADTQYF. The chain links TRBV19 to TRBJ2-3; 8 bases line up with TRBD2. Germline CDR1 reads LNHDA; CDR2 reads SQIVND (reference sequence). The CDR3 runs 16 residues. The J segment lost 4 bases and the V segment lost 10 bases, leaving 16 bases of the junction unmatched.

The chain has TRBV7-9 and TRBJ2-3; D call uncertain. Trimming took off 4 bases at V and 4 bases at J, with 12 bases between the two ends. Germline CDR1 SEHNR, CDR2 FQNEAQ (reference sequence). The CDR3 has 14 amino acids. This CDR3 reads CASSSPALADTQYF. The CDR3 DNA sequence: TGTGCCAGCAGCTCCCCCGCCCTAGCAGATACGCAGTATTTT.

This clone was recorded once. The V gene is TRBV27, the J gene TRBJ2-1, with 9 bases fitting TRBD2. Germline V lookup: CDR1 MNHEY, CDR2 SMNVEV (reference sequence). Unmatched junction bases numbered 6, after V lost 0 bases and J lost 6 bases. This CDR3 has 16 amino acids. DNA for the CDR3: TGTGCCAGCAGTTTATCGGGGGCTAGCGGGACCAATGAGCAGTTCTTC. Protein product: CASSLSGASGTNEQFF.